This is a list of T cell receptor beta chains from one sample in a study of cytomegalovirus exposure and HLA in healthy donors. Data came from immunoSEQ multiplex PCR; TCRdb stores just in-frame clones and leaves some out. The table records 95,000 to 150,000 clones, over 60% of them present only once. Sample: PBMCs. The source of these receptors is a man between 18 and 29 years old in good health and CMV-seronegative. CDR3s include the opening cysteine and the closing phenylalanine or tryptophan. Each record gives: D gene, J gene, clone size, V gene, CDR3 DNA, CDR3 protein. The D gene is left open where the match is weak. A clone size is listed for some rows: how often the clone was seen (once, few, many), or a class if it is expanded.

TRBD1,TRBJ1-5,-,TRBV5-5,TGTGCCAGCAGCCGTGGACAGGGAGGGGCGGAGCCCCAGCATTTT,CASSRGQGGAEPQHF
TRBD1,TRBJ1-1,-,TRBV28,TGTGCCAGCCGTTGGGTTACAGGGGGCGCCGGCGACACTGAAGCTTTCTTT,CASRWVTGGAGDTEAFF
-,TRBJ1-3,few,TRBV5-1,TGCGCCAGCAGCTTGGACCTATCGGGAAACACCATATATTTT,CASSLDLSGNTIYF
-,TRBJ1-2,-,TRBV27,TGTGCCAGCAGCCGGGGGGCGGCAGTCTATGGCTACACCTTC,CASSRGAAVYGYTF
-,TRBJ1-2,-,TRBV19,TGTGCCAGTAGCACCCTTAAAGGAGAAAACTATGGCTACACCTTC,CASSTLKGENYGYTF
TRBD2,TRBJ2-1,-,TRBV4-1,TGCGCCAGCAGCCAAGGAGGACTAGCGGGAGGGCCGTACGATGAGCAGTTCTTC,CASSQGGLAGGPYDEQFF
-,TRBJ2-5,few,TRBV4-1,TGCGCCAGCAGCCCCACGGGGGAAGAGACCCAGTACTTC,CASSPTGEETQYF
TRBD1,TRBJ2-6,-,TRBV9,TGTGCCAGCAGCGGCACAGGGGGAAGAACTGGGGCCAACGTCCTGACTTTC,CASSGTGGRTGANVLTF
-,TRBJ1-2,-,TRBV7-9,TGTGCCAGCAGCTCGACAGCTAACTATGGCTACACCTTC,CASSSTANYGYTF
-,TRBJ2-5,-,TRBV7-9,TGTGCCAGCAGCTTAGTTAGGTGGCGGCAAGAGACCCAGTACTTC,CASSLVRWRQETQYF
TRBD2,TRBJ2-3,-,TRBV7-3,TGTGCCAGCAGCTATCTAGCGGGGTCCACAGATACGCAGTATTTT,CASSYLAGSTDTQYF
TRBD1,TRBJ2-7,-,TRBV4-3,TGCGCCAGCAGCCAGGACAGGGGATCCTTTTACTACGAGCAGTACTTC,CASSQDRGSFYYEQYF
-,TRBJ1-1,-,TRBV6-6,TGTGCCAGCAGTCGCTGGCGGGGCCGGAACACTGAAGCTTTCTTT,CASSRWRGRNTEAFF